What follows is one T cell receptor (beta chain) and its context. Antigen unknown. This record comes from a study of shared clonotypes between healthy human individuals. Trimming took 8 bases from V and 2 from J, leaving 10 bases between them. CDR3 length: 13 amino acids. Germline CDR1 reads LNHDA; CDR2 reads SQIVND (reference sequence). Study observations and caveats: Depth of sequencing was expected to influence donor clonotype sharing. Rarefaction gave evidence that sorted-subset sequencing remained incomplete despite large depth.

Each subset's genomic DNA was split evenly across several immunoSEQ plates. In the authors' methods: Junction-only immunoSEQ data arrived without quality scores, meaning filtering differed. Here immunoSEQ multiplex PCR was the method, and the copy in TCRdb shows in-frame clones only, minus some. D and trimming come from the DNA, and the V and J calls and clone size come from that table. This table has about 1.1 million clones, about 72% appearing once. Input material: memory CD4+ T cells from PBMCs. The subset was: CD45RA-negative fraction. This TCR was sampled from a man aged 18-30 years in good health. Some clones in this sample may be carry-over from other donors' samples. V gene TRBV19 combines with J gene TRBJ2-1; D gene ambiguous. For the CDR3, the DNA is TGTGCCAGTCGGTTTGACACCTACAATGAGCAGTTCTTC. This gives the protein CASRFDTYNEQFF. Combining the CDR3 with reference TRBV19 and TRBJ2-1 gives the whole variable domain DGGITQSPKYLFRKEGQNVTLSCEQNLNHDAMYWYRQDPGQGLRLIYYSQIVNDFQKGDIAEGYSVSREKKESFPLTVTSAQKNPTAFYLCASRFDTYNEQFFGPGTRLTVL.